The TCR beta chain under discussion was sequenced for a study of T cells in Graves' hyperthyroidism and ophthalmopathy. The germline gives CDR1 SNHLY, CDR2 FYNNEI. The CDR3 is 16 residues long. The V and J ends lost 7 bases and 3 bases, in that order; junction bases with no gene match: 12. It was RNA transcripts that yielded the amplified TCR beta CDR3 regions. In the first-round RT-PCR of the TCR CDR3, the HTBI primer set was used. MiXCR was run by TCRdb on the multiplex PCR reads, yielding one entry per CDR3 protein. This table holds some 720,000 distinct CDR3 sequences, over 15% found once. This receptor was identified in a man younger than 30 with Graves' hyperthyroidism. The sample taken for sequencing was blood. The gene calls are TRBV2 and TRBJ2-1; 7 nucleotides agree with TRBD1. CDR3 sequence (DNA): TGTGCCAGCATGGTGCCCCGGGACAGAAACTACAATGAGCAGTTCTTC. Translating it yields CASMVPRDRNYNEQFF. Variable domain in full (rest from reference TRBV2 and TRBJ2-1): EPEVTQTPSHQVTQMGQEVILRCVPISNHLYFYWYRQILGQKVEFLVSFYNNEISEKSEIFDDQFSVERPDGSNFTLKIRSTKLEDSAMYFCASMVPRDRNYNEQFFGPGTRLTVL.